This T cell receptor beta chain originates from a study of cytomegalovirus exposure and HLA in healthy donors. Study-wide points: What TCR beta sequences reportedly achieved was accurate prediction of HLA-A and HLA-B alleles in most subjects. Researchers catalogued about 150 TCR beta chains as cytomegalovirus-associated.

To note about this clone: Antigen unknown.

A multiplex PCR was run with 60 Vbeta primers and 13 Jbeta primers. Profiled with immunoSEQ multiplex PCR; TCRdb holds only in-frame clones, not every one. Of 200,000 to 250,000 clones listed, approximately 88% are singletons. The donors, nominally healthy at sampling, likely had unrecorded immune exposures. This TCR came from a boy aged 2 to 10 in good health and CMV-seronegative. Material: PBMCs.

The CDR3 sequence is CASSLEGREMADTQYF. CDR3 DNA sequence: TGCGCCAGCAGCCTGGAAGGGCGGGAGATGGCAGATACGCAGTATTTT. The chain uses TRBV5-1 and TRBJ2-3, with 7 bases lining up with TRBD2. Germline CDR1 and CDR2: SGHRS and YFSETQ. The CDR3 extends over 16 amino acids. J gave up 4 bases and V 4 bases, and 12 bases lay outside the gene matches.